The 2 T cell receptor beta chains below come from one sample, sequenced in a study of OX40 agonist ivuxolimab in advanced cancers. Method: immunoSEQ multiplex PCR; TCRdb's copy keeps in-frame clones and lacks some. Here the sample spans tens of thousands of clones, 82% being singletons. This specimen was CD4+ or CD8+ T cells sorted from blood, taken in a trial of the OX40 agonist ivuxolimab. The origin of the receptors is an adult with an advanced solid tumor such as melanoma, head and neck, liver or kidney cancer.

This chain connects TRBV5-1 to TRBJ1-3, with D perhaps matching TRBD1 (5 bases). The CDR3 extends over 15 amino acids. The V and J ends lost 0 bases and 4 bases respectively, with 11 bases between them. Germline V gene lookup returns CDR1 SGHRS and CDR2 YFSETQ. CDR3 sequence: CASSLAAGPGNTIYF. CDR3 nucleotide sequence: TGCGCCAGCAGCTTGGCCGCGGGACCCGGAAACACCATATATTTT. Full variable domain (remainder filled in from reference TRBV5-1 and TRBJ1-3): KAGVTQTPRYLIKTRGQQVTLSCSPISGHRSVSWYQQTPGQGLQFLFEYFSETQRNKGNFPGRFSGRQFSNSRSEMNVSTLELGDSALYLCASSLAAGPGNTIYFGEGSWLTVV.

V gene TRBV23-1 combines with J gene TRBJ2-7; D might be TRBD1 or TRBD2, each matching 5 bases. TRBV23-1 is an ORF, with its function uncertain. CDR3 size: 16 residues. Deletions cut 0 bases from V and 0 bases from J, with 12 bases between. In DNA form, the CDR3 reads TGCGCCAGCAGTCAATCGGGGCTTGGGAGCTCCTACGAGCAGTACTTC. Its protein product is CASSQSGLGSSYEQYF.